This is a list of T cell receptor beta chains from one sample in a study of cytomegalovirus exposure and HLA in healthy donors. Produced via immunoSEQ multiplex PCR; TCRdb's table is partial and in-frame only. The table shows about 92,000 clones, with approximately 84% occurring only once. Specimen: PBMCs. These TCRs come from a woman under 30 in good health and CMV-seropositive. The CDR3 runs from the conserved cysteine through the conserved F or W. D genes are given only for firm matches.

TRBJ2-5,TRBV5-1,.,CASSLLETQYF
TRBJ2-7,TRBV27,.,CASSLRGRTYEQYF
TRBJ2-2,TRBV21-1,.,CARPTRSATGELFF
TRBJ1-1,TRBV7-9,.,CASSVRGDTEAFF
TRBJ1-5,TRBV28,.,CASSPRWGVNQPQHF
TRBJ2-5,TRBV20-1,.,CSAPIQETQYF
TRBJ2-3,TRBV7-7,.,CASSLGGGRTDTQYF
TRBJ2-3,TRBV27,TRBD2,CASSTTSGRAVVTDTQYF
TRBJ2-1,TRBV15,.,CATSRGGVTNEQFF
TRBJ2-7,TRBV6-5,TRBD2,CASRGTSSYEQYF
TRBJ2-7,TRBV7-9,.,CASDPVFGGLKIF
TRBJ1-2,TRBV10-2,TRBD1,CASSPGTGFGGYTF
TRBJ1-5,TRBV5-6,.,CASSLGARGGPQHF